This TCR beta chain was documented in a study of blood T cell repertoires in COVID-19. Study overall: Samples taken during acute and convalescent COVID-19 were collected in the United States, Italy and Spain. Nucleic acid was either cDNA or gDNA, and it came from T cells, B-cell-depleted T cells, or PBMCs.

This CDR3 is built from 12 residues. The V end was cut by 3 bases, the J end by 11 bases, with 13 bases between. Methods used by the authors: Using reference gene primer amplification, nucleated cell counts were estimated. Repertoires were generated with immunoSEQ multiplex PCR, while TCRdb's copy carries only in-frame clones and drops some. V, J and clone size are those of that table, while D and trimming were read from the DNA. The table includes about 140,000 clones, approximately 84% detected once. The sequenced sample was peripheral blood. This rearrangement joins TRBV12-3 or TRBV12-4 to TRBJ1-1, with no clear D. This receptor was taken from a human donor in a cohort sampled during active COVID-19. CDR3 amino acids: CASSFAASGAFF. The CDR3 DNA sequence: TGTGCCAGCAGTTTCGCTGCCTCGGGGGCTTTCTTT.